Below are 14 T cell receptor beta chains sequenced from a single sample in a study of T cells in Graves' hyperthyroidism and ophthalmopathy. RNA transcripts served as the template for amplifying TCR beta CDR3 regions. First-round RT-PCR of the TCR CDR3 relied on the HTBI primer set. A single record per CDR3 protein comes from TCRdb applying MiXCR to the multiplex PCR reads. The sample lists 550,000 to 650,000 distinct CDR3 sequences, 13% to 15% seen once, with 11% to 15% in the top ten. The sequenced sample was blood. These receptors all stem from a woman in her forties with Graves' hyperthyroidism.

The chain combines TRBV7-9 with TRBJ1-4; D unclear. The CDR3 length is 14 residues. V lost 1 base and J 2 bases, leaving 5 bases between the germline ends. The germline gives CDR1 SEHNR, CDR2 FQNEAQ (reference sequence). The CDR3 reads CASSLDWTNEKLFF. CDR3 bases: TGTGCCAGCAGCTTAGATTGGACTAATGAAAAACTGTTTTTT.

In its sample, this clonotype was seen many times. The gene calls are TRBV11-3 and TRBJ2-7; D not resolved. V shed 3 bases and J shed 2 bases, with 11 bases lying between them. Germline-derived CDR1 and CDR2 are SGHNT and YENEEA. The CDR3 consists of 14 residues. The chain's CDR3 is CASSFRAHTYEQYF. CDR3 sequence (DNA): TGTGCCAGCAGCTTCCGGGCCCATACCTACGAGCAGTACTTC. Together with reference TRBV11-3 and TRBJ2-7, the CDR3 gives the full variable domain: EAGVVQSPRYKIIEKKQPVAFWCNPISGHNTLYWYLQNLGQGPELLIRYENEEAVDDSQLPKDRFSAERLKGVDSTLKIQPAELGDSAVYLCASSFRAHTYEQYFGPGTRLTVT.

This clonotype is a singleton in its sample. The genes are TRBV27 and TRBJ2-7, with 7 positions matching TRBD1. The ends lost 0 bases at V and 6 bases at J; junction bases unmatched: 5. Germline V lookup: CDR1 MNHEY, CDR2 SMNVEV (reference sequence). CDR3 length: 14 amino acids. This CDR3 reads CASSLSTGWCEQYF. In DNA, the CDR3 is TGTGCCAGCAGTTTATCGACAGGGTGGTGCGAGCAGTACTTC.

The genes are TRBV6-1 and TRBJ2-4; 7 bases align to TRBD1. J was trimmed by 0 bases and V by 2 bases; bases with no gene match: 13. Germline values: CDR1 MNHNS, CDR2 SASEGT. The CDR3 has 19 residues. The DNA of the CDR3 is TGTGCCAGCAGTGAATTAGTTAGGGACAGTCTTATAGCCAAAAACATTCAGTACTTC. It encodes CASSELVRDSLIAKNIQYF.

This clonotype was recorded once. This chain uses TRBV11-2 with TRBJ2-1, with 10 nucleotides matching TRBD2. J gave up 8 bases and V 2 bases, and 6 bases lay outside the gene matches. The germline gives CDR1 SGHAT, CDR2 FQNNGV. This CDR3 has 15 residues. CDR3: CASSLKLAGAYEQFF. The CDR3 DNA is TGTGCCAGCAGCTTAAAGCTAGCGGGAGCATATGAGCAGTTCTTC.

This clonotype was found many times. The junction shows a germline mismatch at one end, possibly a read error. The chain uses TRBV5-1 and TRBJ2-5; D may be TRBD1 (6 bases). CDR1 is SGHRS and CDR2 is YFSETQ in the germline V gene. This CDR3 contains 13 residues. The CDR3 coding sequence is TGTGCCAGCAGCTTAGGACAGAAAGAGACCCAGTACTTC. Amino acids: CASSLGQKETQYF.

In this sample, this clonotype turned up a few times. The junction and the germline gene differ at one end; a read error may be behind it. V is TRBV12-3 or TRBV12-4 and J is TRBJ1-1; TRBD1 might be the D (6 bases). This CDR3 contains 16 residues. The CDR3 DNA sequence: TGTGCCAGCAGTTTCTTGGGGGCTGGGGCGGACACTGGAGCTTTCTTT. Its protein is CASSFLGAGADTGAFF.

This clonotype has at least ten counts. The chain joins TRBV7-8 to TRBJ2-1, with D perhaps matching TRBD2 (6 bases). V was pared by 1 base and J by 7 bases, with 17 bases between. CDR3 size: 16 residues. CDR1 and CDR2 from the germline V gene are SGHVS and FQNEAQ. CDR3 sequence: CASSLVFGGWENEQFF. CDR3 in DNA: TGTGCCAGCAGCTTAGTTTTCGGGGGATGGGAGAATGAGCAGTTCTTC.

This clonotype appeared many times. The chain recombines TRBV28 with TRBJ2-7; D possibly uses TRBD1 or TRBD2 (5 bases each). The CDR3 loop spans 13 amino acids. Germline lookup yields CDR1 MDHEN and CDR2 SYDVKM. V lost 7 bases, J lost 4 bases, and 14 bases lay in between. The CDR3 bases are TGTGCCAGCAACTCGGGCAGGGAGTACGAGCAGTACTTC. It encodes CASNSGREYEQYF.

The chain joins TRBV6-1 to TRBJ2-4; D ambiguous. CDR3 length: 15 amino acids. CDR1 is MNHNS, CDR2 SASEGT, per germline. The V end was cut by 2 bases, the J end by 0 bases, with 8 bases between. DNA of the CDR3: TGTGCCAGCAGTGAATGGATAGTAGCCAAAAACATTCAGTACTTC. This codes for CASSEWIVAKNIQYF.

This clonotype has a count of ten or more. The rearrangement uses TRBV5-1 and TRBJ2-3; TRBD2 aligns across 11 bases. The V gene end was trimmed by 3 bases and the J gene end by 3 bases; junction bases not matched to a gene: 3. The V gene's germline CDR1 is SGHRS and CDR2 YFSETQ. The CDR3 runs to 15 residues. The CDR3 sequence: CASSSLAGGTDTQYF. CDR3 DNA: TGCGCCAGCAGCTCCCTAGCGGGAGGTACAGATACGCAGTATTTT.

This clonotype was counted only a few times. J is TRBJ1-4 and V is TRBV7-2; maybe TRBD1 (6 bases). The germline CDR1 and CDR2 sequences are SGHTA and FQGNSA. The CDR3 has 14 amino acids. Trimming shortened V by 3 bases and J by 8 bases, and 13 bases separated the two germline ends. CDR3 DNA: TGTGCCAGCAGCTTTTCTCCAGGGGAAGAAAAACTGTTTTTT. Translating gives CASSFSPGEEKLFF.

This clonotype has just a few counts. This chain links TRBV20-1 with TRBJ1-1; the D is unclear. Germline loops: CDR1 DFQATT, CDR2 SNEGSKA (reference sequence). The CDR3 runs 14 residues. The V end lost 0 bases, the J end lost 8 bases, and 16 bases lay between the germline ends. The CDR3 DNA reads TGCAGTGCTAGAGAGGTAATAGGGCCCATGGAAGCTTTCTTT. As protein: CSAREVIGPMEAFF.

Many counts were recorded for this clonotype. The genes are TRBV3-1 and TRBJ1-4; possible D gene TRBD1, 6 bases. The germline V gene encodes CDR1 LGHDT and CDR2 YNNKEL (reference sequence). V was shortened by 3 bases and J by 4 bases, with 15 bases between the two germline ends. The CDR3 covers 16 residues. CDR3 sequence reads: CASSHAGRGLNEKLFF. CDR3 coding DNA: TGTGCCAGCAGCCATGCCGGCAGGGGTCTTAATGAAAAACTGTTTTTT.